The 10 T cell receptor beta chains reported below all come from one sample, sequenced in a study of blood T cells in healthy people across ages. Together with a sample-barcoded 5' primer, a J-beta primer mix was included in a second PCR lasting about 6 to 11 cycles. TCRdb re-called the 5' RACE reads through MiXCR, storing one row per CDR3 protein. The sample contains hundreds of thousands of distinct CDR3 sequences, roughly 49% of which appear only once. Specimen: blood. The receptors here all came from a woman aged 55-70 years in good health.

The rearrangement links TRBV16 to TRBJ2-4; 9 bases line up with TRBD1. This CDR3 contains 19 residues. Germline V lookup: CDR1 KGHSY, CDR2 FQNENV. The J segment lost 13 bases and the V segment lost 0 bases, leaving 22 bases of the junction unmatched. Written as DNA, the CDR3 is TGTGCCAGCAGCCAATCGAGGGACAGGGTCCCCCCGGTGGAATGGGTGCAGTACTTC. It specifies CASSQSRDRVPPVEWVQYF.

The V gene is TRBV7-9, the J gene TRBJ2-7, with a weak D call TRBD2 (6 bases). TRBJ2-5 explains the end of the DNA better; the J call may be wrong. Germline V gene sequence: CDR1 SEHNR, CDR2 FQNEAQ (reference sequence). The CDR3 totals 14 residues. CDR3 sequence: CASSLAGGKQTQYF. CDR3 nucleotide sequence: TGTGCCAGCAGCTTAGCGGGCGGGAAACAGACCCAGTACTTC.

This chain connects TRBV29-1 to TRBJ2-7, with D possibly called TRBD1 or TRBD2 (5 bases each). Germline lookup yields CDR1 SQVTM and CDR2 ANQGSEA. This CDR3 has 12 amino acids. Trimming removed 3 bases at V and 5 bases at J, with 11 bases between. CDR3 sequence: CSVDGGGDEQYF. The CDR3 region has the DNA TGCAGCGTTGATGGGGGTGGCGACGAGCAGTACTTC.

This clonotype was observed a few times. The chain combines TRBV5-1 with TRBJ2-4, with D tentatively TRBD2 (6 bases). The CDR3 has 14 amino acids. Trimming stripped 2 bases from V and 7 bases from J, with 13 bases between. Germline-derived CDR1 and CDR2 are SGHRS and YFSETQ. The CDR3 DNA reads TGCGCCAGCAGCTTATTCGGGAGTGGGAACATTCAGTACTTC. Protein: CASSLFGSGNIQYF.

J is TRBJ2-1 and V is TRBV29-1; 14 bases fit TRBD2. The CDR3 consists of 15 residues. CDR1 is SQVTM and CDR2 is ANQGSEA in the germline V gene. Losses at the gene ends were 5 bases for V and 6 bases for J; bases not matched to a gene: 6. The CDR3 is CSVLGTSGSRNEQFF. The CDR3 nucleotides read TGCAGCGTTCTAGGGACTAGCGGGAGCCGCAATGAGCAGTTCTTC.

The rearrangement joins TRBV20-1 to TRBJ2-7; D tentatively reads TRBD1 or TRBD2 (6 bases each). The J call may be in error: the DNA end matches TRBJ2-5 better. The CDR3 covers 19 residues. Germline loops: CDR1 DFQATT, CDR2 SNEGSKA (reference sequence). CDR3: CSAREPLKAGMIGGETQYF. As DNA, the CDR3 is TGCAGTGCTAGGGAACCTCTTAAAGCCGGGATGATAGGGGGGGAGACCCAGTACTTC.

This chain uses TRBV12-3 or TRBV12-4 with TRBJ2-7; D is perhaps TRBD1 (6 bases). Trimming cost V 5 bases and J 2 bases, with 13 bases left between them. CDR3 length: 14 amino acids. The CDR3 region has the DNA TGTGCCAGCAGTCGTACAGGGCTTACCTACGAGCAGTACTTC. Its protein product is CASSRTGLTYEQYF.

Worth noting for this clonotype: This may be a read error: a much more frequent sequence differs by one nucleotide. The CDR3 DNA reads as TGTGCCAGCAGCCCTAACAGGGGTGGGGAGCAGTACTTC. It codes for CASSPNRGGEQYF. J is TRBJ2-7 and V is TRBV7-2; 7 bases agree with TRBD1. CDR3 length equals 13 residues. Per the germline V gene, CDR1 is SGHTA and CDR2 is FQGNSA. After removal of 5 bases from V and 7 bases from J, the junction contained 8 bases not matched to a gene.

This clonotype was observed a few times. The CDR3 DNA follows: TGTGCCAGCAGCTTAGGGCGGACGGGTTACAATGAGCAGTTCTTC. This translates into CASSLGRTGYNEQFF. This chain joins TRBV7-9 and TRBJ2-1; no clear D. Germline CDR1 and CDR2: SEHNR and FQNEAQ (reference sequence). CDR3 length equals 15 residues. The germline V and J ends were trimmed by 1 base and 4 bases, with 11 bases remaining between them.

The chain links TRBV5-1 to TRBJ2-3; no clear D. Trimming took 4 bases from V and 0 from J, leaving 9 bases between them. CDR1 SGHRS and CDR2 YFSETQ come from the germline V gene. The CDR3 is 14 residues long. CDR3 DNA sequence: TGCGCCAGCAGCGAGACAACTAGCACAGATACGCAGTATTTT. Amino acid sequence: CASSETTSTDTQYF.